These T cell receptor beta chains were read from a single sample in a study of blood T cell repertoires in COVID-19. The protocol was immunoSEQ multiplex PCR, while the TCRdb copy is restricted to in-frame clones and leaves out a portion. The table has about 200,000 clones, about four fifths seen once. Material for sequencing was peripheral blood. The origin of the receptors is a woman aged 60-75 years with COVID-19, enrolled during active disease. The CDR3 runs from the conserved cysteine through the conserved F or W.

v_gene: TRBV27
len: 15
CDR3aa: CASSPLSGFTDTQYF

v_gene: TRBV3-1/TRBV3-2
len: 15
CDR3aa: CASSPGQGHNQPQHF

v_gene: TRBV4-2
len: 16
CDR3aa: CASSQESRYSGNTIYF

v_gene: TRBV29-1
len: 14
CDR3aa: CSVRSGTGVNEQFF

v_gene: TRBV9
len: 14
CDR3aa: CASSVMGTNTEAFF

v_gene: TRBV5-5
len: 18
CDR3aa: CASSSRLREREGNSPLHF

v_gene: TRBV7-6
len: 13
CDR3aa: CASSLGPGYEQYF

v_gene: TRBV7-9
len: 14
CDR3aa: CASSFGTGSKGYTF

v_gene: TRBV7-3
len: 13
CDR3aa: CASSSQGDTEAFF

v_gene: TRBV13
len: 16
CDR3aa: CASSLGGQGRTGELFF

v_gene: TRBV7-3
len: 18
CDR3aa: CASSSGLAGYAGANVLTF

v_gene: TRBV25-1
len: 17
CDR3aa: CASSDSPPGQGNEKLFF

v_gene: TRBV12-3/TRBV12-4
len: 13
CDR3aa: CASSLLRDYGYTF

v_gene: TRBV3-1/TRBV3-2
len: 17
CDR3aa: CASSHIISPGARNTIYF

v_gene: TRBV4-2
len: 15
CDR3aa: CASSQAERGTDTQYF

v_gene: TRBV7-2
len: 16
CDR3aa: CASSLGSGGSVQPQHF

v_gene: TRBV9
len: 15
CDR3aa: CASSVGSGTYNEQFF

v_gene: TRBV6-2/TRBV6-3
len: 14
CDR3aa: CASSNPGQGTEAFF

v_gene: TRBV29-1
len: 14
CDR3aa: CSVEGGAGGYGYTF

v_gene: TRBV30
len: 16
CDR3aa: CAWRVFGGGSGNTIYF

v_gene: TRBV28
len: 11
CDR3aa: CASSFFSEAFF

v_gene: TRBV9
len: 17
CDR3aa: CASSPRGQGASTDTQYF

v_gene: TRBV30
len: 18
CDR3aa: CAWSRSDRGLHTNEKLFF

v_gene: TRBV2
len: 13
CDR3aa: CASVTGSYNEQFF

v_gene: TRBV4-2
len: 18
CDR3aa: CASSQATPGYLSNQPQHF

v_gene: TRBV27
len: 15
CDR3aa: CASSLLAGRTGELFF

v_gene: TRBV7-9
len: 14
CDR3aa: CASSLAGGNREAFF